This T cell receptor beta chain was observed in a study of shared clonotypes between healthy human individuals. Turning to this clone: This sample includes further DNA sequences coding for the same CDR3.

Naive-designated CD8 cells lacked CD45RO, were positively enriched for CCR7, and omitted terminally differentiated effector memory CD45RA+ cells. The CDR3 consists of 14 residues. Germline values: CDR1 MDHEN, CDR2 SYDVKM. V was cut by 3 bases and J by 0 bases, with 5 bases left in between. Some clones are missing from TCRdb's copy, which holds only in-frame ones; the method was immunoSEQ multiplex PCR. The table lists about 2.1 million clones, about 93% of them singletons. This TCR was sampled from a man younger than 35 in good health. Some clones in this sample may be carry-over from other donors' samples. The V gene is TRBV28, the J gene TRBJ2-2; D is ambiguous. Sequencing input: naive CD8+ T cells from PBMCs. The CDR3 loop reads CASSFRSNTGELFF. In nucleotides, the CDR3 is TGTGCCAGCAGTTTTAGGTCGAACACCGGGGAGCTGTTTTTT.